This passage covers 18 T cell receptor beta chains from one sample sequenced in a study of OX40 agonist ivuxolimab in advanced cancers. Profiling relied on immunoSEQ multiplex PCR, and the TCRdb table lists in-frame clones only, not all of them. This table holds about 70,000 clones, more than 80% found once. This specimen was CD4+ or CD8+ T cells sorted from blood, taken in a trial of the OX40 agonist ivuxolimab. Source of these receptors: an adult with an advanced solid tumor such as melanoma, head and neck, liver or kidney cancer.

J is TRBJ1-6 and V is TRBV4-3; D is possibly TRBD1 (6 bases). Germline CDR1 and CDR2: LGHNA and YSLEER. Between the trimmed V and J ends, which lost 7 bases and 0 bases, there was a span of 25 bases. This CDR3 is built from 20 residues. CDR3 residues: CASTRILEQGRGSYNSPLHF. In DNA form, the CDR3 reads TGCGCCAGCACCAGGATCCTGGAGCAGGGGAGGGGCTCCTATAATTCACCCCTCCACTTT.

The V call is TRBV2, the J call TRBJ2-1, with 7 bases fitting TRBD2. The CDR3 consists of 14 residues. The germline gives CDR1 SNHLY, CDR2 FYNNEI. The V gene end was trimmed by 7 bases and the J gene end by 5 bases; junction bases not matched to a gene: 8. Here the CDR3 DNA reads TGTGCCAGCATAGGCGCTAGCGGAGACAATGAGCAGTTCTTC. It encodes CASIGASGDNEQFF.

This chain joins TRBV27 and TRBJ2-3; maybe TRBD2 (5 bases). V lost 4 bases and J lost 6, with 8 bases in between. Germline V gives CDR1 MNHEY, CDR2 SMNVEV (reference sequence). The CDR3 consists of 12 residues. CDR3 sequence reads: CASSYSGDTQYF. The CDR3, as DNA: TGTGCCAGCAGTTATTCGGGGGATACGCAGTATTTT.

This chain links TRBV6-9 with TRBJ1-5; D remains unclear. The CDR3 covers 15 residues. CDR1 MNHGY and CDR2 SVAAGI come from the germline V gene. V lost 8 bases and J lost 6, with 20 bases in between. CDR3 in amino acids: CASCSDAVQCQPQHF. The CDR3 DNA is TGTGCCAGCTGTTCGGACGCGGTCCAATGTCAGCCCCAGCATTTT.

The rearrangement uses TRBV19 and TRBJ2-2; D remains ambiguous. The length of the CDR3 is 13 residues. V was cut by 6 bases and J by 5 bases, with 10 bases left in between. CDR1 and CDR2 (germline): LNHDA, SQIVND (reference sequence). The CDR3 sequence is CASRTVRTGELFF. The CDR3 DNA sequence: TGTGCCAGTAGAACGGTGAGGACCGGGGAGCTGTTTTTT.

This chain joins TRBV5-1 and TRBJ2-7; D not resolved. This CDR3 is 12 amino acids long. Germline CDR1 SGHRS, CDR2 YFSETQ. V was clipped by 4 bases and J by 0 bases, with 5 bases between them. The CDR3 DNA is TGCGCCAGCAGCCCCCCCTCCTACGAGCAGTACTTC. Its translation: CASSPPSYEQYF.

The chain joins TRBV7-9 to TRBJ2-5, with D perhaps given as TRBD1 or TRBD2 (5 bases each). Germline assignment: CDR1 SEHNR and CDR2 FQNEAQ (reference sequence). V was shortened by 4 bases and J by 5 bases, with 17 bases between the two germline ends. This CDR3 is built from 15 residues. CDR3: CASSSRLGGMETQYF. The CDR3 region has the DNA TGTGCCAGCAGCTCCCGACTTGGGGGAATGGAGACCCAGTACTTC.

The chain employs TRBV7-9 and TRBJ1-6, with a tentative D call TRBD1 (5 bases). V lost 4 bases and J lost 6, with 19 bases in between. In germline, CDR1 is SEHNR, CDR2 FQNEAQ (reference sequence). CDR3 length: 17 residues. This CDR3 is CASSSITSRGSNSPLHF. CDR3 coding DNA: TGTGCCAGCAGCTCTATAACGTCACGGGGGTCTAATTCACCCCTCCACTTT.

The rearrangement joins TRBV28 to TRBJ1-1; unclear D gene. This CDR3 is 13 amino acids long. The V gene lost 6 bases and the J gene lost 1 base, with 9 bases spanning the gap. Germline V gene data show CDR1 as MDHEN and CDR2 as SYDVKM. The CDR3 coding sequence is TGTGCCAGCAGAGGGTTAAGGAACACTGAAGCTTTCTTT. It translates to CASRGLRNTEAFF.

This chain links TRBV12-5 with TRBJ2-7; 8 bases fit TRBD1. CDR3 length equals 16 residues. The J segment lost 0 bases and the V segment lost 6 bases, leaving 10 bases of the junction unmatched. The germline V gene encodes CDR1 LGHNT and CDR2 FRNRAP. The CDR3 DNA sequence: TGTGCTAGTGGCCGAAATGGACAGGGTGGCTCCTACGAGCAGTACTTC. It translates to CASGRNGQGGSYEQYF.

V is TRBV5-6 and J is TRBJ2-5; a weak D match, TRBD1 (5 bases). V shed 2 bases and J shed 4 bases, with 15 bases lying between them. This CDR3 has 15 amino acids. Germline V gene lookup returns CDR1 SGHDT and CDR2 YYEEEE. CDR3: CASSFRVAGSETQYF. The CDR3 DNA follows: TGTGCCAGCAGCTTCAGGGTCGCCGGCTCAGAGACCCAGTACTTC.

The chain combines TRBV11-3 with TRBJ2-7; D possibly matches TRBD1 or TRBD2 (5 bases each). Trimming shortened V by 5 bases and J by 6 bases, and 14 bases separated the two germline ends. Germline lookup yields CDR1 SGHNT and CDR2 YENEEA. The CDR3 runs to 13 residues. CDR3: CASSRRDGREQYF. CDR3 DNA sequence: TGTGCCAGCAGCCGTAGGGACGGACGCGAGCAGTACTTC.

The V and J genes are TRBV4-3 and TRBJ2-2; no firm D call. Trimming cost V 4 bases and J 11 bases, with 17 bases left between them. CDR3 length equals 14 residues. Per germline, CDR1 LGHNA and CDR2 YSLEER. The CDR3 spells CASSPAWSLGELFF. In nucleotides, the CDR3 is TGCGCCAGCAGCCCTGCTTGGTCCCTAGGAGAGCTGTTTTTT.

This sequence joins TRBV7-2 and TRBJ2-3; TRBD1 is a possible D gene (6 bases). The CDR3 has 16 residues. V shed 5 bases and J shed 4 bases, with 19 bases lying between them. The V gene's germline CDR1 is SGHTA and CDR2 FQGNSA. For the CDR3, the DNA is TGTGCCAGCAGCCGGACAGTCCTTTCGAGATCAGATACGCAGTATTTT. Protein sequence: CASSRTVLSRSDTQYF.

The chain joins TRBV7-2 to TRBJ1-1; D unresolved. Germline CDR1 is SGHTA and CDR2 is FQGNSA. The CDR3 consists of 14 residues. V was cut by 2 bases and J by 3 bases, with 10 bases left in between. The CDR3 DNA is TGTGCCAGCAGCTTATGGGAGAGGTACACTGAAGCTTTCTTT. Its translation is CASSLWERYTEAFF.

Here the CDR3 DNA reads TGTGCCAGCAGCTTAGGGCTTGGGCGAGAGACCCAGTACTTC. It specifies CASSLGLGRETQYF. The V and J genes are TRBV7-3 and TRBJ2-5; D gene ambiguous. Between the trimmed V and J ends, which lost 2 bases and 4 bases, there was a span of 11 bases. Germline V lookup: CDR1 SGHTA, CDR2 FQGTGA. The CDR3 is 14 residues long.

The chain recombines TRBV5-6 with TRBJ1-6; no firm D call. CDR3 length: 17 residues. Germline-derived CDR1 and CDR2 are SGHDT and YYEEEE. V lost 0 bases, J lost 0 bases, and 10 bases lay in between. The CDR3 DNA reads as TGTGCCAGCAGCTTGGCCGAGCCATACTCCTATAATTCACCCCTCCACTTT. Its protein is CASSLAEPYSYNSPLHF.

V usage is TRBV6-5 and J usage is TRBJ2-7, with D maybe TRBD1 (7 bases). V gave up 6 bases and J gave up 7 bases, with 19 bases separating them. The CDR3 runs to 14 residues. In germline, CDR1 is MNHEY, CDR2 SVGAGI. The CDR3 spells CASREGAPPREQYF. DNA of the CDR3: TGTGCCAGCAGGGAGGGGGCACCACCTCGGGAGCAGTACTTC.